This T cell receptor (beta chain) was sequenced during a study of cytomegalovirus exposure and HLA in healthy donors. Overall study: HLA-typed donors were the source of tens of millions of unique TCRs held in an early data release. Notes on the study in general: In a later analysis, TCR beta V- and J-gene trimming showed a link to a missense DCLRE1C variant.

PCR amplification relied on 60 Vbeta primers (plus 13 Jbeta primers). Produced via immunoSEQ multiplex PCR; TCRdb's table is partial and in-frame only. In the table there are roughly 250,000 clones, roughly two thirds of which are singletons. Germline V gene lookup returns CDR1 SGHAT and CDR2 FQNNGV. V was shortened by 0 bases and J by 6 bases, with 5 bases between the two germline ends. This CDR3 contains 13 residues. Points on this clone: Antigen unknown.

This sequence joins TRBV11-2 and TRBJ2-2; D not resolved. The sequenced sample was PBMCs. The receptor was isolated from a female donor in good health and CMV-seronegative. This chain's CDR3 is CASSLDRPGELFF. CDR3 coding DNA: TGTGCCAGCAGCTTAGATCGTCCCGGGGAGCTGTTTTTT.